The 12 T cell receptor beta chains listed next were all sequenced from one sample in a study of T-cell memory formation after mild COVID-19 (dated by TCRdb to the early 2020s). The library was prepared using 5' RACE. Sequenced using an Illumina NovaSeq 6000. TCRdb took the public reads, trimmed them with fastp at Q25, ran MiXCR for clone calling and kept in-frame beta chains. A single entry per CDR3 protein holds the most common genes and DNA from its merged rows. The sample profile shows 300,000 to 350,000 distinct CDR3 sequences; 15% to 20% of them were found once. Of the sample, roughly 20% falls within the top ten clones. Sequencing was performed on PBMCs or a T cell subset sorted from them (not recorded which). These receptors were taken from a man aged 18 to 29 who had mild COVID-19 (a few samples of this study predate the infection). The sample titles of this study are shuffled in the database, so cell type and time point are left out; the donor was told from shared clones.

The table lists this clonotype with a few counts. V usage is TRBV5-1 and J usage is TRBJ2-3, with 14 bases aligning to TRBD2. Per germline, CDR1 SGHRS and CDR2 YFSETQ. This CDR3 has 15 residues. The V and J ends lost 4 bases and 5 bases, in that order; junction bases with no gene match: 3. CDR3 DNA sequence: TGCGCCAGCAGCGCAGGACTAGCGGGGGGAGATACGCAGTATTTT. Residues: CASSAGLAGGDTQYF.

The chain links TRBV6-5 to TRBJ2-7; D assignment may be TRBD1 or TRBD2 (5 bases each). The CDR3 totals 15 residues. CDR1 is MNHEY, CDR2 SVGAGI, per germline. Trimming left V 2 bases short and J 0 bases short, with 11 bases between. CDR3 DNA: TGTGCCAGCAGTTACGACCCAGGGAGCTCCTACGAGCAGTACTTC. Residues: CASSYDPGSSYEQYF.

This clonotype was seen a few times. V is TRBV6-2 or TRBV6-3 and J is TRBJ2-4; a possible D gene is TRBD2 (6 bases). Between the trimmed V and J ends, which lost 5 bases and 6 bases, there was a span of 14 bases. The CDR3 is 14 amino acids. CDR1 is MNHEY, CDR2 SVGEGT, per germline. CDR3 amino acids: CASSIGGTLNIQYF. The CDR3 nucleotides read TGTGCCAGCAGTATCGGGGGTACCCTAAACATTCAGTACTTC.

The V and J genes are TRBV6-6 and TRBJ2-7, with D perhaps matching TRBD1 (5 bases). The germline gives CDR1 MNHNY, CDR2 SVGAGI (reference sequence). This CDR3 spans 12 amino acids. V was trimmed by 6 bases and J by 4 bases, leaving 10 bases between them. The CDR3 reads CASSQTVYEQYV. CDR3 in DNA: TGTGCCAGCAGCCAGACAGTATACGAGCAGTACGTC.

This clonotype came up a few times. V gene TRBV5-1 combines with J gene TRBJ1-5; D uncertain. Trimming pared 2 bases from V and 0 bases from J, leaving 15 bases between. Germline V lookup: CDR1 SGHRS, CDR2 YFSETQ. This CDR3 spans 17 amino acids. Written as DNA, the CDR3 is TGCGCCAGCAGCTTAATCGACGGAGATTATAGCAATCAGCCCCAGCATTTT. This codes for CASSLIDGDYSNQPQHF.

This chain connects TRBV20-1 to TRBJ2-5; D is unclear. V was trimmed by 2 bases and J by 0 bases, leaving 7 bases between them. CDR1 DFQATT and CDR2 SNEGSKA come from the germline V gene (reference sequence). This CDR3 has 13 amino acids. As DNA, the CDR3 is TGCAGTGCTAGACCGCTGAACCAAGAGACCCAGTACTTC. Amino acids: CSARPLNQETQYF.

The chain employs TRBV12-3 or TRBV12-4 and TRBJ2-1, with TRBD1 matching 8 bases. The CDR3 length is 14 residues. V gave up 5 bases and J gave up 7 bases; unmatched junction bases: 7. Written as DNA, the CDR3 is TGTGCCAGCAGTCGGACAGGGATTTTTAATGAGCAGTTCTTC. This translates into CASSRTGIFNEQFF.

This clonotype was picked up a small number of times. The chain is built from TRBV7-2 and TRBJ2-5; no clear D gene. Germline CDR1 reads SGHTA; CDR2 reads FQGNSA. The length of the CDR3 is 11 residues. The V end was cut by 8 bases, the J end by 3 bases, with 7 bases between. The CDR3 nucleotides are TGTGCCAGCCGGACGGAAGAGACCCAGTACTTC. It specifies CASRTEETQYF.

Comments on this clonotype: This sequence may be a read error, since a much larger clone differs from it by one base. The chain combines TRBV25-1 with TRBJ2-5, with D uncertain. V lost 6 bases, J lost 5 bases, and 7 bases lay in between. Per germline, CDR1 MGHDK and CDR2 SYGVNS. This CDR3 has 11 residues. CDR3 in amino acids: CASRKWETQYF. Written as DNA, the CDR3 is TGTGCCAGCAGGAAATGGGAGACCCAGTACTTC.

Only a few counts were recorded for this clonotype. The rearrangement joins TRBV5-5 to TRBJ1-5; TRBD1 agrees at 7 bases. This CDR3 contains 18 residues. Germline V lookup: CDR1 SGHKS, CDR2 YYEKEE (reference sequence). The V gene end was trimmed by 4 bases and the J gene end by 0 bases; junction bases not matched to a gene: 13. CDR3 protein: CASSPKADRAYSNQPQHF. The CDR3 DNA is TGTGCCAGCAGCCCGAAGGCCGACAGGGCATATAGCAATCAGCCCCAGCATTTT.

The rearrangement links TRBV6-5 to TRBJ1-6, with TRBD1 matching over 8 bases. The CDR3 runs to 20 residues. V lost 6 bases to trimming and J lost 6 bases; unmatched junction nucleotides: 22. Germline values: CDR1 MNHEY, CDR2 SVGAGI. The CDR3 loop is CASRPTNFQGAFGFNSPLHF. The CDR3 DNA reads TGTGCCAGCAGACCAACAAACTTCCAGGGGGCGTTCGGGTTTAATTCACCCCTCCACTTT.

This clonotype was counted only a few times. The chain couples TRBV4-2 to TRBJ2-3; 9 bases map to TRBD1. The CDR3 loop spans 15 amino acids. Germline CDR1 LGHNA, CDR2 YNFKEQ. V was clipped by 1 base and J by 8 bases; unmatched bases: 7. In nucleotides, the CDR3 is TGTGCCAGCAGCCAAGCGGGACAGGGTCCCGGTACGCAGTATTTT. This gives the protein CASSQAGQGPGTQYF.